The clone carrying this TCR beta chain was counted a few times. Its antigen is unidentified. These data are taken from a study of T cell responses to AZD1222 COVID-19 vaccine. As for the study in general: Samples with a second dose at about 4 or about 12 weeks were pooled together.

Whole-study findings and limits: No repertoire was sampled before or during the peak T cell response, only after it. Compared with day 0, the breadth and depth of the Spike-specific TCR repertoire rose significantly after two doses of AZD1222. Females outnumbered males among donors, who were mostly white British; clonal diversity was possibly underestimated.

The assay was immunoSEQ multiplex PCR, and TCRdb's table has in-frame clones only and misses some. This table has some 130,000 clones, roughly 93% appearing once. Sequenced material: peripheral blood, taken on day 0 of AZD1222 vaccination. This TCR was sampled from an adult in good health.

CDR3 sequence: CASSITKNTEAFF. The CDR3 region has the DNA TGTGCCAGTAGCATTACAAAGAACACTGAAGCTTTCTTT. The chain couples TRBV19 to TRBJ1-1; D is undetermined. Germline V gene lookup returns CDR1 LNHDA and CDR2 SQIVND (reference sequence). The CDR3 runs 13 residues. With 6 bases removed from V and 1 base from J, the gap between germline ends came to 9 bases.